The following is a T cell receptor (beta chain) sequence with its context. This specimen belongs to a study of blood T cell repertoires in COVID-19. About the study: The analysed material was cDNA or gDNA that came from T cells, B-cell-depleted T cells, or PBMCs.

Germline lookup yields CDR1 KGHSH and CDR2 LQKENI. The CDR3 runs 13 residues. V gave up 3 bases and J gave up 4 bases, with 9 bases separating them. Per the original data handling: Quantification of nucleated cells was approximated via reference gene primer amplification. Using immunoSEQ multiplex PCR, the repertoire was profiled, and TCRdb retains in-frame clones only, with some absent. That table gives V, J and clone size, and the DNA gave D and trimming. Here the sample spans under 250,000 clones, around nine tenths being singletons. The specimen sequenced was peripheral blood. V is TRBV18 and J is TRBJ1-1; D may be TRBD1 (5 bases). The TCR sequence derives from a woman between 65 and 79 years old with active or convalescent COVID-19. CDR3 residues: CASSPHQGTEAFF. Here the CDR3 DNA reads TGTGCCAGCTCACCCCATCAGGGCACTGAAGCTTTCTTT.